The present T cell receptor (beta chain) was sequenced within a study of T cells in tuberculosis. Study as a whole: Sequenced TCRs come from CD1B-GMM tetramer-binding T cells.

Chain pairing is unknown; alpha and beta were sequenced separately. Data came from immunoSEQ multiplex PCR; TCRdb stores just in-frame clones and leaves some out. In the table there are 55,000 to 65,000 clones, 81% of which are singletons. After thawing and overnight rest, PBMC were stained with GMM-loaded CD1B tetramer, viability dye and anti-CD3 for sorting. The lipid loaded on the CD1B tetramers was C32 glucose monomycolate from Rhodococcus equi. Each donor contributed roughly 100,000 sorted tetramer-negative cells. CDR1 SNHLY and CDR2 FYNNEI come from the germline V gene. V was clipped by 3 bases and J by 12 bases; unmatched bases: 3. There are 12 residues in the CDR3. Findings of the study overall: The stringent gate may have excluded weak CD1B-GMM tetramer binders.

This clonotype originated in an adult woman with latent tuberculosis. Sequencing was done on a sample of CD1b-GMM tetramer-negative cells sorted from PBMCs. J is TRBJ2-1 and V is TRBV2, with 9 bases that match TRBD2. CDR3 nucleotides: TGTGCCAGCAGTGACCAAGCGGGGGGGCAGTTCTTC. Amino acids: CASSDQAGGQFF.